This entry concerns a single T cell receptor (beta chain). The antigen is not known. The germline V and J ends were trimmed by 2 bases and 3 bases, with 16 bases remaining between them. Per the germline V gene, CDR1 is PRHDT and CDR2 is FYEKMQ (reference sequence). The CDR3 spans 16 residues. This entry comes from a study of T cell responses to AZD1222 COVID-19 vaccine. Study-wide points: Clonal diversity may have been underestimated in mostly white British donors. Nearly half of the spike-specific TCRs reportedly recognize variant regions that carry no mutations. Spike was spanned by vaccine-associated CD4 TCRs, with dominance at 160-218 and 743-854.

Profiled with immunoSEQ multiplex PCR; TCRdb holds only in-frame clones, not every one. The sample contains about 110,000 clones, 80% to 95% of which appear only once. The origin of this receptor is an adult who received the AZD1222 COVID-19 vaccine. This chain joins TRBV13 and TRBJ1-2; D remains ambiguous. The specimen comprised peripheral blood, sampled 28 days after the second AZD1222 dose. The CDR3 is CASSLRARILDYGYTF. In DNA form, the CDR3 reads TGTGCCAGCAGCTTACGGGCCCGGATTCTAGACTATGGCTACACCTTC.